This passage covers 23 T cell receptor beta chains from one sample sequenced in a study of blood T cells in healthy people across ages. A second PCR of 7 to 11 cycles used a sample-barcoded 5' primer and a J-beta primer mix. Using its own MiXCR run on the 5' RACE reads, TCRdb lists one record per CDR3 protein. The profile shows around 800,000 distinct CDR3 sequences, approximately 24% of them singletons. These data were also reused for a study on T cells of mothers and their children.

Specimen: blood. These receptors were collected from a boy younger than 18 in good health.

The V gene is TRBV29-1, the J gene TRBJ2-1, with 8 bases lining up with TRBD2. TRBJ2-5 explains the end of the DNA better; the J call may be wrong. Germline CDR1 is SQVTM and CDR2 is ANQGSEA. This CDR3 has 13 residues. CDR3 region: CSVSPGLGETQYF. CDR3 coding DNA: TGCAGCGTTTCCCCGGGACTAGGGGAGACCCAGTACTTC.

J is TRBJ2-5 and V is TRBV7-3, with D unresolved. The CDR3 loop spans 13 amino acids. With 4 bases removed from V and 5 bases from J, the gap between germline ends came to 11 bases. The germline V gene encodes CDR1 SGHTA and CDR2 FQGTGA. CDR3 amino acids: CASSSQAGETQYF. CDR3 in DNA: TGTGCCAGCAGCTCCCAAGCTGGGGAGACCCAGTACTTC.

The table lists this clonotype with a few counts. The V call is TRBV6-1, the J call TRBJ1-2, with D possibly TRBD1 on 6 matching bases. Germline V gene data show CDR1 as MNHNS and CDR2 as SASEGT. The CDR3 is 14 amino acids. V dropped 8 bases and J dropped 4 bases, with 17 bases sitting between them. The CDR3: CASLVSRQAYGYTF. The CDR3 DNA is TGTGCCAGCCTGGTCTCCAGACAGGCCTATGGCTACACCTTC.

The chain couples TRBV6-5 to TRBJ2-1; D unresolved. The DNA end favors TRBJ2-7, so the J call may be wrong. The CDR3 runs to 11 residues. Germline CDR1 is MNHEY and CDR2 is SVGAGI. The CDR3 coding sequence is TGTGCCAGCAGGACAATTTACGAGCAGTACTTC. This encodes CASRTIYEQYF.

This clonotype showed up just a few times. The chain has TRBV10-1 and TRBJ1-4; 7 positions agree with TRBD1. This CDR3 has 20 residues. Looked up from germline, CDR1 is WNHNN and CDR2 is SYGVQD (reference sequence). The trim removed 0 bases at V and 0 bases at J, leaving 13 bases unmatched. The CDR3 is CASSESPGWGQNPTNEKLFF. Here the CDR3 DNA reads TGCGCCAGCAGTGAGTCCCCGGGGTGGGGACAGAATCCAACTAATGAAAAACTGTTTTTT.

This clonotype has more than one count but fewer than ten. The V gene is TRBV6-1, the J gene TRBJ1-5; 9 nucleotides match TRBD1. Germline V CDR1 and CDR2: MNHNS, SASEGT. The CDR3 spans 17 residues. Unmatched junction bases numbered 16, after V lost 6 bases and J lost 7 bases. CDR3 loop: CASRPGQGPAGEQPQHF. As DNA, the CDR3 is TGTGCCAGCAGGCCGGGACAGGGTCCCGCCGGGGAGCAGCCCCAGCATTTT.

The count of this clonotype is one. The rearrangement joins TRBV7-2 to TRBJ1-2; D uncertain. The CDR3 totals 11 residues. V shed 7 bases and J shed 1 base, with 4 bases lying between them. The germline V gene encodes CDR1 SGHTA and CDR2 FQGNSA. In DNA, the CDR3 is TGTGCCAGCACCGTTAACTATGGCTACACCTTC. Its translation is CASTVNYGYTF.

Only a few counts were recorded for this clonotype. The chain joins TRBV27 to TRBJ1-2; a weak D match, TRBD1 (5 bases). The V and J ends lost 4 bases and 6 bases respectively, with 21 bases between them. The CDR3 length is 16 residues. Germline assignment: CDR1 MNHEY and CDR2 SMNVEV (reference sequence). The CDR3 DNA reads TGTGCCAGCAGTTCAATCCCAGAGGGGCGAGGCAATGGCTACACCTTC. Its translation is CASSSIPEGRGNGYTF.

The rearrangement joins TRBV7-6 to TRBJ2-1; no clear D gene. CDR1 SGHVS and CDR2 FNYEAQ come from the germline V gene. V dropped 11 bases and J dropped 5 bases, with 16 bases sitting between them. The CDR3 runs to 13 residues. The CDR3 DNA reads as TGTGCCTCGACTCCCACTTTGGACAATGAGCAGTTCTTC. Translating gives CASTPTLDNEQFF.

This rearrangement joins TRBV7-9 to TRBJ1-6; D unresolved. CDR1 is SEHNR, CDR2 FQNEAQ, per germline (reference sequence). The CDR3 runs 13 residues. The V and J ends lost 5 bases and 10 bases respectively, with 12 bases between them. CDR3 protein: CASSPNFGSPLHF. The CDR3 region has the DNA TGTGCCAGCAGCCCCAACTTCGGGTCACCCCTCCACTTT.

The V gene is TRBV14, the J gene TRBJ1-1; D call uncertain. The germline V gene encodes CDR1 SGHDN and CDR2 FVKESK. The CDR3 runs to 13 residues. Trimming pared 0 bases from V and 3 bases from J, leaving 5 bases between. CDR3 sequence (DNA): TGTGCCAGCAGCCAAGAAGTGTACACTGAAGCTTTCTTT. Translated: CASSQEVYTEAFF. Full variable domain (missing parts from reference TRBV14 and TRBJ1-1): EAGVTQFPSHSVIEKGQTVTLRCDPISGHDNLYWYRRVMGKEIKFLLHFVKESKQDESGMPNNRFLAERTGGTYSTLKVQPAELEDSGVYFCASSQEVYTEAFFGQGTRLTVV.

The table lists this clonotype with a count of one. This chain uses TRBV5-1 with TRBJ1-2; the D gene is possibly TRBD1 (5 bases). Germline CDR1 SGHRS, CDR2 YFSETQ. Trimming cost V 6 bases and J 4 bases, with 16 bases left between them. The CDR3 covers 14 residues. The CDR3 sequence: CASNPEGRAYGYTF. In nucleotides, the CDR3 is TGCGCCAGCAACCCGGAGGGCAGGGCCTATGGCTACACCTTC.

This clonotype was detected a few times. The gene calls are TRBV25-1 and TRBJ1-2; D remains ambiguous. The germline V gene has CDR1 MGHDK and CDR2 SYGVNS. Trimming took off 2 bases at V and 4 bases at J, with 8 bases between the two ends. This CDR3 comprises 13 residues. CDR3 in amino acids: CASSEGVGYGYTF. The CDR3 DNA sequence: TGTGCCAGCAGTGAAGGGGTTGGCTATGGCTACACCTTC.

The genes are TRBV11-2 and TRBJ1-2, with D possibly being TRBD1 (5 bases). Germline V lookup: CDR1 SGHAT, CDR2 FQNNGV. V was clipped by 2 bases and J by 5 bases, with 15 bases between them. This CDR3 region has 15 residues. CDR3 sequence reads: CASSLPKTEGYGYTF. CDR3 nucleotides: TGTGCCAGCAGCTTACCCAAGACAGAGGGGTATGGCTACACCTTC.

The J gene is TRBJ2-3, the V gene TRBV20-1; D might be TRBD2 (6 bases). Germline-derived CDR1 and CDR2 are DFQATT and SNEGSKA (reference sequence). This CDR3 is 13 amino acids long. V dropped 1 base and J dropped 4 bases, with 9 bases sitting between them. CDR3 nucleotides: TGCAGTGCTAGAGGACTAGTTTCAGATACGCAGTATTTT. As protein: CSARGLVSDTQYF.

A few counts support this clonotype. The junction departs from germline at one end; a sequencing error may be responsible. This rearrangement joins TRBV20-1 to TRBJ2-7; 8 bases match TRBD1. The germline V gene encodes CDR1 DFQATT and CDR2 SNEGSKA (reference sequence). The CDR3 runs 15 residues. Here the CDR3 reads CSARVGSGGSHEQYF. The CDR3, as DNA: TGCAGTGCTAGAGTAGGGTCAGGGGGCTCCCACGAGCAGTACTTC.

The chain has TRBV5-1 and TRBJ2-5; no definite D call. Looked up from germline, CDR1 is SGHRS and CDR2 is YFSETQ. The CDR3 covers 13 residues. The V and J ends lost 4 bases and 5 bases respectively, with 12 bases between them. The chain's CDR3 is CASSPRGWETQYF. The CDR3 coding sequence is TGCGCCAGCAGCCCCCGAGGCTGGGAGACCCAGTACTTC.

This clonotype was detected once. The chain is built from TRBV15 and TRBJ2-3; 10 bases line up with TRBD2. J lost 2 bases, V lost 0 bases, and 2 bases had no gene match. Germline CDR1 LNHNV, CDR2 YYDKDF (reference sequence). The CDR3 length is 16 residues. CDR3: CATSRDSGGPTDTQYF. CDR3 in DNA: TGTGCCACCAGCAGAGATAGCGGGGGGCCCACAGATACGCAGTATTTT.

As regards this clonotype: At one end, the junction sequence differs from germline, possibly due to a read error. V gene TRBV7-9 combines with J gene TRBJ1-4; maybe TRBD1 (6 bases). This CDR3 comprises 22 residues. Germline-derived CDR1 and CDR2 are SEHNR and FQNEAQ (reference sequence). CDR3 bases: TGTGCTAGCAGCTCTCGGGACATTGCCGCGGTAGTCGAGGCAGTAACTAATGAAAAACTGTTTTTT. Translating it yields CASSSRDIAAVVEAVTNEKLFF.

Only a few counts were recorded for this clonotype. This chain uses TRBV29-1 with TRBJ2-3, with 8 bases lining up with TRBD1. Germline V gene data show CDR1 as SQVTM and CDR2 as ANQGSEA. The CDR3 has 15 residues. V trimming: 4 bases; J trimming: 5 bases; junction bases outside the gene matches: 11. The CDR3 protein is CSVAPGQGQGDTQYF. Written as DNA, the CDR3 is TGCAGCGTTGCCCCCGGACAGGGCCAAGGAGATACGCAGTATTTT.

The V and J genes are TRBV5-1 and TRBJ1-1; no clear D gene. The germline gives CDR1 SGHRS, CDR2 YFSETQ. The CDR3 length is 15 residues. Trimming took 1 base from V and 0 from J, leaving 10 bases between them. The CDR3 region is CASSLSSTMNTEAFF. The DNA of the CDR3 is TGCGCCAGCAGCTTGAGTTCAACCATGAACACTGAAGCTTTCTTT.

A few counts support this clonotype. The chain is built from TRBV6-1 and TRBJ1-1; no reliable D call. Trimming pared 3 bases from V and 1 base from J, leaving 9 bases between. The CDR3 consists of 14 residues. Per the germline V gene, CDR1 is MNHNS and CDR2 is SASEGT. CDR3 residues: CASSEVVRNTEAFF. The CDR3 DNA reads TGTGCCAGCAGTGAGGTCGTCCGGAACACTGAAGCTTTCTTT.

The table lists this clonotype with a few counts. The rearrangement links TRBV5-1 to TRBJ2-7; 8 bases map to TRBD2. The CDR3 runs 16 residues. V trimming: 5 bases; J trimming: 1 base; junction bases outside the gene matches: 11. Germline loops: CDR1 SGHRS, CDR2 YFSETQ. The CDR3 reads CASSSSPGLGSYEQYF. The DNA for the CDR3 is TGCGCCAGCAGTTCTTCACCGGGACTAGGGTCCTACGAGCAGTACTTC.